This is a list of T cell receptor beta chains from one sample in a study of radiotherapy plus CTLA-4 blockade in lung cancer. Assay: immunoSEQ multiplex PCR; the TCRdb copy retains only in-frame clones and omits some. Of 120,000 or so clones in the sample, about four fifths are singletons; the top ten hold about 5.2%. Here the sequenced sample was peripheral blood, taken from a patient treated with radiotherapy plus ipilimumab. Receptors were obtained from a human donor with non-small cell lung cancer who had a partial response to radiotherapy plus ipilimumab. Each CDR3 is given without its conserved first and last residue. Rows may omit the clone size; those that give it use once, few, many or a size class.

TRBV6-5	NA	TRBJ2-3	ASNPRGSGTDTQY
TRBV27	NA	TRBJ2-3	AIRTGRFQDTQY
TRBV18	NA	TRBJ2-7	ASSPSGRHEQY
TRBV19	NA	TRBJ2-1	ASSIDTGRPGSAYNEQF
TRBV6-1	NA	TRBJ2-3	ASRRTGGSTDTQY
TRBV15	NA	TRBJ2-6	ATRGTANDWSGANVLT
TRBV20-1	few	TRBJ1-2	SASSSYGYT
TRBV6-1	NA	TRBJ1-2	ASSSPGSFSGGYT
TRBV27	few	TRBJ2-7	ASASGQGAWYEQY
TRBV11-2	NA	TRBJ1-2	ASSLRENYGYT
TRBV30	NA	TRBJ2-1	AWSSETANNEQF
TRBV28	NA	TRBJ2-1	ASRTGGLAGKSSYNEQF
TRBV11-2	NA	TRBJ2-5	ASSRTSGSYFSETQY
TRBV27	NA	TRBJ2-4	ASSPIGARPDNIQY
TRBV7-8	NA	TRBJ1-2	ASGTYRGSGYT
TRBV9	NA	TRBJ2-2	ASSVGTYNTGELF
TRBV7-9	few	TRBJ1-4	ASSLRSGGGKLF
TRBV4-3	NA	TRBJ1-1	ASSQDRGHTEAF
TRBV5-6	NA	TRBJ1-1	ASSLERGQAPTEAF
TRBV11-2	NA	TRBJ2-3	ASSPRGLVLTDTQY
TRBV5-5	NA	TRBJ2-5	ASSLVGGREETQY
TRBV19	NA	TRBJ2-6	ASSAQRPGANVLT
TRBV7-8	NA	NA	ASSARGSPNYEQY
TRBV5-1	NA	TRBJ2-5	ASSFSADFETQY
TRBV2	few	TRBJ2-5	ASMAGTGVSQRETQY
TRBV2	NA	TRBJ1-2	ASLDLPSEGYT
TRBV4-3	NA	TRBJ1-4	ASSQGMRGQGNEKLF
TRBV30	NA	TRBJ2-2	AWGGTPTGELF
TRBV28	NA	TRBJ1-2	ASSSAYGYT
TRBV6-6	NA	TRBJ2-2	ASRTGTPGELF
TRBV7-3	NA	TRBJ2-1	ASSLLAGDPNEQF
TRBV6-1	NA	TRBJ2-2	ASGKHRGLSGELF
TRBV5-4	NA	TRBJ2-5	ASSLVGTSGEETQY